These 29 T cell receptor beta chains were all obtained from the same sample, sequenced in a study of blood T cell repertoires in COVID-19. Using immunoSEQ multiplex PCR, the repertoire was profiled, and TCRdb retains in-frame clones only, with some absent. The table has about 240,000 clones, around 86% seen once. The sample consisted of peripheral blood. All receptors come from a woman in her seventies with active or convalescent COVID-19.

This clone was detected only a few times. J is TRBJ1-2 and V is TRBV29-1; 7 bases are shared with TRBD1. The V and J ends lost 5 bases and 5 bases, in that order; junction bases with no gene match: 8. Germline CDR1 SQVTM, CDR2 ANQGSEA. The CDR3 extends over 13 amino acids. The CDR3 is CSVTTGENYGYTF. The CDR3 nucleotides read TGCAGCGTTACTACAGGGGAGAATTATGGCTACACCTTC. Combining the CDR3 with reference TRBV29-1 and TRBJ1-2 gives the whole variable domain SAVISQKPSRDICQRGTSLTIQCQVDSQVTMMFWYRQQPGQSLTLIATANQGSEATYESGFVIDKFPISRPNLTFSTLTVSNMSPEDSSIYLCSVTTGENYGYTFGSGTRLTVV.

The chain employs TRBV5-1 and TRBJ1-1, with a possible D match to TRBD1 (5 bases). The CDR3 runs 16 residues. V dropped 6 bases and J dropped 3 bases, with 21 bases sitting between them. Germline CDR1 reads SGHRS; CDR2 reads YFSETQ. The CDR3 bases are TGCGCCAGCAATCACGGGGGAGGTCTGTCGGACACTGAAGCTTTCTTT. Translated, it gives CASNHGGGLSDTEAFF.

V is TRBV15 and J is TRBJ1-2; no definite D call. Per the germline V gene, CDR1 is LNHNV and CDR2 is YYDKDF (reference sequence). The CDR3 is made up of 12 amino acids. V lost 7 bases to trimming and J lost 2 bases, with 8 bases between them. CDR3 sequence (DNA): TGTGCCACCAAGCCCGGGAACTATGGCTACACCTTC. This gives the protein CATKPGNYGYTF.

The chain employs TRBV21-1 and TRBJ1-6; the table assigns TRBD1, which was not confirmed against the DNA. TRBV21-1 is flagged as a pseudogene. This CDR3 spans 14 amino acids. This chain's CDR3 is CASSKDRAYSPLHF. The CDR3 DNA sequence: TGTGCCAGCAGCAAAGACAGGGCCTATTCACCCCTCCACTTT.

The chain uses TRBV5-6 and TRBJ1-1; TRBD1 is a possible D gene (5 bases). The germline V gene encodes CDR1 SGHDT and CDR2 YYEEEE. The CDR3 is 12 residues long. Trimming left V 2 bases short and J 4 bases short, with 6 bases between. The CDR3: CASSFGGTEAFF. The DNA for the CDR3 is TGTGCCAGCAGCTTCGGGGGCACTGAAGCTTTCTTT.

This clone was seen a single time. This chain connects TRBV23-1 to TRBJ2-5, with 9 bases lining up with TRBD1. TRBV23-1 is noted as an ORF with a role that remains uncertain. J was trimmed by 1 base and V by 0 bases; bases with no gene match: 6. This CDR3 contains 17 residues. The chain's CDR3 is CASSQSGDRVRQETQYF. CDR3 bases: TGCGCCAGCAGTCAATCCGGGGACAGGGTACGCCAAGAGACCCAGTACTTC.

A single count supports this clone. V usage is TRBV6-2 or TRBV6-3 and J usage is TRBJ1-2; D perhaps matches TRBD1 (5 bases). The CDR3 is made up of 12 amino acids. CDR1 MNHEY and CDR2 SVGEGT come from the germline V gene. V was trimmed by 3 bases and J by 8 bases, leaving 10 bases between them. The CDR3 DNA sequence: TGTGCCAGCAGTTATTCGGGGGTCGGCTACACCTTC. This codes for CASSYSGVGYTF.

The CDR3 region has the DNA TGCAGCGCCGATCAGGGGAATGGCTACACCTTC. It specifies CSADQGNGYTF. The chain combines TRBV29-1 with TRBJ1-2; maybe TRBD1 (6 bases). Germline V gene lookup returns CDR1 SQVTM and CDR2 ANQGSEA. The CDR3 is 11 amino acids. V was trimmed by 7 bases and J by 6 bases, leaving 12 bases between them.

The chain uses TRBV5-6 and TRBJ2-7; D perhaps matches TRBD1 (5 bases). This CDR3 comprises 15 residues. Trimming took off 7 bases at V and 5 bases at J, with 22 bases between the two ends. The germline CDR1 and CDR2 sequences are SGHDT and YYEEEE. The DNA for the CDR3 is TGTGCCAGCTCCACGGAAGGGGTGCTACCCCACGAGCAGTACTTC. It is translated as CASSTEGVLPHEQYF.

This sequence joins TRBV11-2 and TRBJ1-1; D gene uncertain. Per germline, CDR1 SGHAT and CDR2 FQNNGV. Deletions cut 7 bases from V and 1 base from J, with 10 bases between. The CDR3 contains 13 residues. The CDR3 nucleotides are TGTGCCAGCACCCCCCAGTGGAACACTGAAGCTTTCTTT. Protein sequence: CASTPQWNTEAFF.

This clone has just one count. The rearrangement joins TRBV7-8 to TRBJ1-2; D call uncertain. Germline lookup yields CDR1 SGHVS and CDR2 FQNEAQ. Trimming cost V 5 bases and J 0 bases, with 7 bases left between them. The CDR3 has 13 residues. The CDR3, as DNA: TGTGCCAGCAGCCCGGTAGCTAACTATGGCTACACCTTC. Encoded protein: CASSPVANYGYTF.

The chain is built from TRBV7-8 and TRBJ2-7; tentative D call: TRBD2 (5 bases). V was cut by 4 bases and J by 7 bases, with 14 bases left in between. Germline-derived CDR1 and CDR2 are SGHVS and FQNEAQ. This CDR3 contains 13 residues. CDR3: CASSYNSLAEQYF. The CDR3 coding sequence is TGTGCCAGCAGCTACAACAGCTTAGCGGAGCAGTACTTC.

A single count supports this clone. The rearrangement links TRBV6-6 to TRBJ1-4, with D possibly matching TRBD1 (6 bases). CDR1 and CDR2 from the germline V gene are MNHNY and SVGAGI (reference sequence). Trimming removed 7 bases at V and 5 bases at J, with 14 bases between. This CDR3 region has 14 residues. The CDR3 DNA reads TGTGCCAGCAATCAGGACAGTGAGAATGAAAAACTGTTTTTT. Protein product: CASNQDSENEKLFF.

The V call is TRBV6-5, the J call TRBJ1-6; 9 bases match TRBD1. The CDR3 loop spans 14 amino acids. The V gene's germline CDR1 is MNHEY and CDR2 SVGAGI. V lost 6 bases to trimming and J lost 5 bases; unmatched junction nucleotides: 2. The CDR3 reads CASSRQGDNSPLHF. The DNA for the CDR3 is TGTGCCAGCAGCCGACAGGGGGATAATTCACCCCTCCACTTT.

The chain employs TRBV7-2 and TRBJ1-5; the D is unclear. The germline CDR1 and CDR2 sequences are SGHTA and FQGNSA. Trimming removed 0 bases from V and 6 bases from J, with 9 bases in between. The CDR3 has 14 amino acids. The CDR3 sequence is CASSLALAGQPQHF. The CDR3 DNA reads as TGTGCCAGCAGCTTAGCACTGGCAGGTCAGCCCCAGCATTTT. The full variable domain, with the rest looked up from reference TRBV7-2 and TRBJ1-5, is GAGVSQSPSNKVTEKGKDVELRCDPISGHTALYWYRQSLGQGLEFLIYFQGNSAPDKSGLPSDRFSAERTGGSVSTLTIQRTQQEDSAVYLCASSLALAGQPQHFGDGTRLSIL.

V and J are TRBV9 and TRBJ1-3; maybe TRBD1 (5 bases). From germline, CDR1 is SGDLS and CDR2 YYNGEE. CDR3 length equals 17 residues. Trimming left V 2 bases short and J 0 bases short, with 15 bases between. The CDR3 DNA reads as TGTGCCAGCAGCGTGGCCGGAGGGGCAGTCTCTGGAAACACCATATATTTT. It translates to CASSVAGGAVSGNTIYF. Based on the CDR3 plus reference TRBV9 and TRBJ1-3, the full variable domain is DSGVTQTPKHLITATGQRVTLRCSPRSGDLSVYWYQQSLDQGLQFLIQYYNGEERAKGNILERFSAQQFPDLHSELNLSSLELGDSALYFCASSVAGGAVSGNTIYFGEGSWLTVV.

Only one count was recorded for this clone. In DNA, the CDR3 is TGTGCCTCTGGGGGGAATCAGCCCCAGCATTTT. This sequence encodes CASGGNQPQHF. This chain connects TRBV5-8 to TRBJ1-5, with TRBD1 as a possible D gene (5 bases). CDR3 length equals 11 residues. The V gene lost 10 bases and the J gene lost 4 bases, with 9 bases spanning the gap. Germline CDR1 is SGHTS and CDR2 is YDEGEE.

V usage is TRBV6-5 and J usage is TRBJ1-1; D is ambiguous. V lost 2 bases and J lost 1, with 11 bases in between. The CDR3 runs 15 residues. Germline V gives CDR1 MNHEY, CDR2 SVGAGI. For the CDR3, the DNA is TGTGCCAGCAGTTACAAAGCGGGTTCGAACACTGAAGCTTTCTTT. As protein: CASSYKAGSNTEAFF.

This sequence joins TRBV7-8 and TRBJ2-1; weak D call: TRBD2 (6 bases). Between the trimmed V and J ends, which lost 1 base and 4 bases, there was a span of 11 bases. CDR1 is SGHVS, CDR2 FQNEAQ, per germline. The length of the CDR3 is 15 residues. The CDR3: CASSLDGGSYNEQFF. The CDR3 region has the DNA TGTGCCAGCAGCTTAGATGGGGGGTCTTACAATGAGCAGTTCTTC.

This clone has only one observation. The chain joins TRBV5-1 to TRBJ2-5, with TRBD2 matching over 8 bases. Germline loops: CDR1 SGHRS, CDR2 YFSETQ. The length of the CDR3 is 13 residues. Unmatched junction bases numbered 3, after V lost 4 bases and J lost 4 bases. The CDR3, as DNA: TGCGCCAGCAGCCGGGAGGGAGGAGAGACCCAGTACTTC. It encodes CASSREGGETQYF.

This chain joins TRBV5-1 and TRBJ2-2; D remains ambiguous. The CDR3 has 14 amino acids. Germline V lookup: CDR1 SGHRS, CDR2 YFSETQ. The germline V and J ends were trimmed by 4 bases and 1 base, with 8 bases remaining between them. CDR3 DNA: TGCGCCAGCAGCCCCCCCTTGAACACCGGGGAGCTGTTTTTT. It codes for CASSPPLNTGELFF.

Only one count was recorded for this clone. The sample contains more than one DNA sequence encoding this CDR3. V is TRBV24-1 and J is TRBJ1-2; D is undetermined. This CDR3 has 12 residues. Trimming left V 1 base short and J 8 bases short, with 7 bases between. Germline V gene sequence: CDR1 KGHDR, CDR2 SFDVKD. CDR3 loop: CATSDLREGYTF. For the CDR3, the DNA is TGTGCCACCAGTGATTTAAGGGAGGGCTACACCTTC.

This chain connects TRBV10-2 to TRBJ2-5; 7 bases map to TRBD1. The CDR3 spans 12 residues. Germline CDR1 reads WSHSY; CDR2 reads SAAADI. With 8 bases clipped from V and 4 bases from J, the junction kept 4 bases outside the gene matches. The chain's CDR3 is CASSGQRETQYF. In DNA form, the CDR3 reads TGCGCCAGCTCGGGACAGAGAGAGACCCAGTACTTC.

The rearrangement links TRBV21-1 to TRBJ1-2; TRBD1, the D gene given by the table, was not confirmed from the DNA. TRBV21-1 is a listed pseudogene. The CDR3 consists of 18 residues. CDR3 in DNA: TGTGCCAGCAGCAAAAAGGGACCAGGACAGGGGTCTTCGTGGGGCTACACCTTC. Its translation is CASSKKGPGQGSSWGYTF.

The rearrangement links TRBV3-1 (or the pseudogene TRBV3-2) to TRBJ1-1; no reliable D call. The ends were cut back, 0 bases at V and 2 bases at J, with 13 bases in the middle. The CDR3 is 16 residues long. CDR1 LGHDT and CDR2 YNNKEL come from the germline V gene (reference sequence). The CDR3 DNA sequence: TGTGCCAGCAGCCAAGAGAGCGGGTGGGGTAACACTGAAGCTTTCTTT. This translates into CASSQESGWGNTEAFF.

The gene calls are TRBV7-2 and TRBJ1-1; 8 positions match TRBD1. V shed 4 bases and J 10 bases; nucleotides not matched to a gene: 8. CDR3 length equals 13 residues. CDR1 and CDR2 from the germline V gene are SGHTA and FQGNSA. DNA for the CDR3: TGTGCCAGCAGCTCGGACAGGGTAATCGGAGCTTTCTTT. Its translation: CASSSDRVIGAFF.

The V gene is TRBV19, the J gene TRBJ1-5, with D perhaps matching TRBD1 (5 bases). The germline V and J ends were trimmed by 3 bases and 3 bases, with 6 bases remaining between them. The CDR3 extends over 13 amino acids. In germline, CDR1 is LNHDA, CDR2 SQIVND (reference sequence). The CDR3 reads CASSMGPNQPQHF. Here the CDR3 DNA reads TGTGCCAGTAGTATGGGGCCCAATCAGCCCCAGCATTTT.

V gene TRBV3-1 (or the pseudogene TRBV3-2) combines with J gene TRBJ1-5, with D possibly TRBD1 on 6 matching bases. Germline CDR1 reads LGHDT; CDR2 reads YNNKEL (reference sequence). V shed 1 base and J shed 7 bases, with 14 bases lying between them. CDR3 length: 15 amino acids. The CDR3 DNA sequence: TGTGCCAGCAGCCAAGGATCAGGGGTGCAACAGCCCCAGCATTTT. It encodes CASSQGSGVQQPQHF.

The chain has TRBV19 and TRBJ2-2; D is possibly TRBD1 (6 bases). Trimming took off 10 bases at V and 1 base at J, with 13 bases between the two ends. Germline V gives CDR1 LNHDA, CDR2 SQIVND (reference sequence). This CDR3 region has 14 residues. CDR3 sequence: CATRQDMNTGELFF. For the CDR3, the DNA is TGTGCCACCCGACAGGACATGAACACCGGGGAGCTGTTTTTT.